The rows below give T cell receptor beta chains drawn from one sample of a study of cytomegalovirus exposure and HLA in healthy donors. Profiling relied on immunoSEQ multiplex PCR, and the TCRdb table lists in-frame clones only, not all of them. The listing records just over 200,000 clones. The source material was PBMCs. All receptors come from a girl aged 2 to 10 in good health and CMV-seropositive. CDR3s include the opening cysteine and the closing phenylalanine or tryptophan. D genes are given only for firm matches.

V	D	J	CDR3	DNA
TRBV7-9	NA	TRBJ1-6	CASSLGEHSPLHF	TGTGCCAGCAGCTTAGGGGAGCATTCACCCCTCCACTTT
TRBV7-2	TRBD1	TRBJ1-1	CASSLQTGHGTEAFF	TGTGCCAGCAGCCTCCAGACAGGGCACGGCACTGAAGCTTTCTTT
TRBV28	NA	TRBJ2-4	CASSSPESKNIQYF	TGTGCCAGCAGCTCGCCCGAGTCTAAAAACATTCAGTACTTC
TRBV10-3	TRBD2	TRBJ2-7	CAITGTSGSATYEQYF	TGTGCCATCACGGGGACTAGCGGGAGCGCTACCTACGAGCAGTACTTC
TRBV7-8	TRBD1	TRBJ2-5	CASSLALRQGAGETQYF	TGTGCCAGCAGCTTAGCGCTGAGACAGGGGGCAGGAGAGACCCAGTACTTC
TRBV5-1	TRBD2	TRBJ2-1	CASSLAKTSGSDEQFF	TGCGCCAGCAGCTTGGCCAAGACTAGCGGGAGTGATGAGCAGTTCTTC
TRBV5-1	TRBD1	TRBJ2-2	CASSPGTGDGGELLF	TGCGCCAGCAGCCCTGGGACAGGGGACGGCGGGGAGCTGCTTTTT
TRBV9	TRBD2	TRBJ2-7	CASSVGTSGRLIDEQYF	TGTGCCAGCAGCGTCGGGACTAGCGGGAGGTTAATAGACGAGCAGTACTTC
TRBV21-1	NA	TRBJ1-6	CASSKAPPGAYNSPLHF	TGTGCCAGCAGCAAAGCCCCCCCGGGTGCCTATAATTCACCCCTCCACTTT
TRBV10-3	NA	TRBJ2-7	CAISESAGTYEQYF	TGTGCCATCAGTGAGTCGGCCGGGACCTACGAGCAGTACTTC
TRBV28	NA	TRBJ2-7	CASSLLTQNYEQYF	TGTGCCAGCAGTTTATTAACGCAGAACTACGAGCAGTACTTC
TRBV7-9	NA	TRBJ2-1	CASSSLAEIGNEQFF	TGTGCCAGCAGCTCCCTAGCAGAAATTGGCAATGAGCAGTTCTTC
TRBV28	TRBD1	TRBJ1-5	CASSLFSGGNQPQHF	TGTGCCAGCAGTTTATTTTCAGGGGGTAATCAGCCCCAGCATTTT
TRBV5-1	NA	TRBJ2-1	CASSGDSNEQFF	TGCGCCAGCAGCGGGGACTCGAATGAGCAGTTCTTC
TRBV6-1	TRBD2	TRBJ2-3	CASSVYITSGVNTDTQYF	TGTGCCAGCAGTGTCTACATCACTAGCGGGGTAAACACAGATACGCAGTATTTT
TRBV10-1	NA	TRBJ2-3	CASSDLGDTQYF	TGCGCCAGCAGTGACCTCGGGGATACGCAGTATTTT
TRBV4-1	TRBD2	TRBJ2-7	CASSQPSGLAGESYEQYF	TGCGCCAGCAGCCAACCCTCGGGACTAGCGGGAGAATCCTACGAGCAGTACTTC
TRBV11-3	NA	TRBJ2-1	CASSLDLYNEQFF	TGTGCCAGCAGCTTAGATCTCTACAATGAGCAGTTCTTC
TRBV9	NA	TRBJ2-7	CASSVDGDYEQYF	TGTGCCAGCAGCGTAGACGGGGACTACGAGCAGTACTTC
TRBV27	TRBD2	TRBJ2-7	CASSLLAASSSYEQYF	TGTGCCAGCAGTTTGCTAGCGGCCTCAAGCTCCTACGAGCAGTACTTC
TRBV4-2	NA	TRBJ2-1	CASSQDALGAAEQFF	TGTGCCAGCAGCCAAGATGCCCTGGGGGCGGCTGAGCAGTTCTTC
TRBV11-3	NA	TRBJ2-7	CASSRLPGYEQYF	TGTGCCAGCAGCCGACTCCCGGGTTACGAGCAGTACTTC
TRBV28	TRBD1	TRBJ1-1	CASSRGTGNTEAFF	TGTGCCAGCAGTCGAGGGACAGGGAACACTGAAGCTTTCTTT
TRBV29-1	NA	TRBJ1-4	CSVVSSRTEKLFF	TGCAGCGTTGTTAGTAGCCGTACCGAAAAACTGTTTTTT
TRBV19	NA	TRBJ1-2	CASSFRVSGYTF	TGTGCCAGTAGTTTCCGGGTTAGCGGCTACACCTTC
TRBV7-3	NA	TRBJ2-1	CASSPRISTSYNEQFF	TGTGCCAGCAGCCCGCGGATCAGTACCTCCTACAATGAGCAGTTCTTC
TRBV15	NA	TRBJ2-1	CATSGQKISYNEQFF	TGTGCCACCAGCGGACAGAAAATATCCTACAATGAGCAGTTCTTC
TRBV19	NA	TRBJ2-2	CASGQLNTGELFF	TGTGCCAGCGGACAGTTGAACACCGGGGAGCTGTTTTTT
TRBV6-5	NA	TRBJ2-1	CASRYTGGGLDEQFF	TGTGCCAGCAGGTATACGGGAGGGGGCTTAGATGAGCAGTTCTTC
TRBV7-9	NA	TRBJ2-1	CASSLTSSAEQFF	TGTGCCAGCAGCTTGACTAGTTCGGCTGAGCAGTTCTTC
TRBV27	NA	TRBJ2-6	CASSLSGSGANVPTF	TGTGCCAGCAGTTTATCAGGCTCTGGGGCCAACGTCCCGACTTTC
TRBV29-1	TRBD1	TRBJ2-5	CSVGTGKQETQYF	TGCAGCGTTGGGACAGGGAAACAAGAGACCCAGTACTTC
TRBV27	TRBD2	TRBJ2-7	CASSLRWGGSYEQYF	TGTGCCAGCAGTTTAAGGTGGGGGGGGTCCTACGAGCAGTACTTC
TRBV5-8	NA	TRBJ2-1	CASSAGQAYYNEQFF	TGTGCCAGCTCCGCGGGGCAGGCCTACTACAATGAGCAGTTCTTC
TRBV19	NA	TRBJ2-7	CASSLDHTREQYF	TGTGCCAGTAGTCTCGATCACACGCGGGAGCAGTACTTC
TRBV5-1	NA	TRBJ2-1	CASSLQGKEQFF	TGCGCCAGCAGCTTGCAGGGAAAAGAGCAGTTCTTC
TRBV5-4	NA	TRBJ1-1	CASSLGEWTDLMNTEAFF	TGTGCCAGCAGCTTGGGGGAGTGGACAGACCTAATGAACACTGAAGCTTTCTTT
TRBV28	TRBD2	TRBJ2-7	CASSIAGDHSYEQYF	TGTGCCAGCAGTATAGCGGGAGACCACTCCTACGAGCAGTACTTC
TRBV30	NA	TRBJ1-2	CAWEGTRTRSYGYTF	TGTGCCTGGGAGGGAACCCGAACAAGGAGCTATGGCTACACCTTC
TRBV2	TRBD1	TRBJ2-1	CASRFRGQGAVGPGNEQFF	TGTGCCAGCAGATTCCGGGGACAGGGGGCGGTGGGGCCAGGTAATGAGCAGTTCTTC
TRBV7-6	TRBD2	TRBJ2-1	CASSSTSGRTYNEQFF	TGTGCCAGCAGCTCGACTAGCGGGAGGACCTACAATGAGCAGTTCTTC
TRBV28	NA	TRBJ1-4	CASSLGGANEKLFF	TGTGCCAGCAGCCTGGGGGGGGCTAATGAAAAACTGTTTTTT
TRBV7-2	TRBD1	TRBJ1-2	CASSLDGTGQRNYGYTF	TGTGCCAGCAGCTTAGATGGGACAGGGCAACGTAACTATGGCTACACCTTC
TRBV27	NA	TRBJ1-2	CASSALTGLGGYTF	TGTGCCAGCAGCGCTCTAACAGGGCTCGGTGGCTACACCTTC
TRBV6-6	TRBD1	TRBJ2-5	CASSSRTGVEETQYF	TGTGCCAGCAGTTCAAGAACAGGGGTGGAAGAGACCCAGTACTTC
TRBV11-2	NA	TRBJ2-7	CASSPIYAWGDASDEQYF	TGTGCCAGCAGTCCTATTTATGCGTGGGGGGATGCGTCCGACGAGCAGTACTTC
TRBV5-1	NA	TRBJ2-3	CASSNRQRTDTQYF	TGCGCCAGCAGTAACCGACAGCGCACAGATACGCAGTATTTT
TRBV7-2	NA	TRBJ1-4	CASSRSQGINEKLFF	TGTGCCAGCAGCCGATCCCAGGGGATTAATGAAAAACTGTTTTTT
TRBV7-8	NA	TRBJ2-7	CASSLGEYPTDEQYF	TGTGCCAGCAGCTTAGGAGAATACCCCACGGACGAGCAGTACTTC
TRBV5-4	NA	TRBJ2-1	CASSLAINEQFF	TGTGCCAGCAGCTTGGCCATCAATGAGCAGTTCTTC
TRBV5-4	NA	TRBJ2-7	CASSQGLRDYEQYF	TGTGCCAGCAGCCAGGGTTTAAGGGACTACGAGCAGTACTTC
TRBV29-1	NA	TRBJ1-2	CSLGEGYTF	TGCAGCCTGGGAGAGGGCTACACCTTC
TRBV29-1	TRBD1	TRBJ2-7	CSVVSRQGYSEQYF	TGCAGCGTTGTTTCTCGACAGGGGTACTCGGAGCAGTACTTC
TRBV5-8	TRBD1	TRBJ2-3	CASSTGTVPSTDTQYF	TGTGCCAGCAGCACGGGGACAGTCCCTAGCACAGATACGCAGTATTTT
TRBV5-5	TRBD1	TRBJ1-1	CASSLAGTGVEAFF	TGTGCCAGCAGCTTGGCCGGGACAGGGGTTGAAGCTTTCTTT
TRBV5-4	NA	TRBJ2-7	CASSSRAVQAEQYF	TGTGCCAGCAGCTCCAGGGCAGTACAAGCCGAGCAGTACTTC
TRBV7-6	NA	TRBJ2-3	CASSQTGFRTDTQYF	TGTGCCAGCAGCCAGACTGGGTTTCGCACAGATACGCAGTATTTT